This T cell receptor beta chain was captured by sequencing in a study of T cells after yellow fever vaccination. TCR cDNA, made by 5'RACE template switching, carried an added universal primer site and UMIs. TCRdb re-analysed the 5' RACE reads in MiXCR, keeping a single row per CDR3 protein. The sample includes some 500,000 distinct CDR3 sequences, about 13% of them seen just once. The CDR3 covers 15 residues. The germline V gene has CDR1 SEHNR and CDR2 FQNEAQ (reference sequence). V lost 1 base, J lost 7 bases, and 5 bases stayed unmatched. Study-level results: When the response was secondary, it was weaker but reached its peak faster, day 5 versus 15. Booster samples showed a return of most primary-vaccination clones (approximately 95% CD4, 85% to 90% CD8).

This clonotype was seen once. Its antigen is still unknown. Here the sequenced sample was PBMCs, taken on the day of the yellow fever booster vaccination. The TCR was taken from a man aged 30 to 45 who received the YFV17D yellow fever vaccine. V usage is TRBV7-9 and J usage is TRBJ2-1, with 9 bases fitting TRBD2. CDR3 residues: CASSLDLAGQNEQFF. The CDR3 bases are TGTGCCAGCAGCTTAGATCTAGCGGGACAGAATGAGCAGTTCTTC. The complete variable domain, with remaining parts taken from reference TRBV7-9 and TRBJ2-1, reads DTGVSQNPRHKITKRGQNVTFRCDPISEHNRLYWYRQTLGQGPEFLTYFQNEAQLEKSRLLSDRFSAERPKGSFSTLEIQRTEQGDSAMYLCASSLDLAGQNEQFFGPGTRLTVL.